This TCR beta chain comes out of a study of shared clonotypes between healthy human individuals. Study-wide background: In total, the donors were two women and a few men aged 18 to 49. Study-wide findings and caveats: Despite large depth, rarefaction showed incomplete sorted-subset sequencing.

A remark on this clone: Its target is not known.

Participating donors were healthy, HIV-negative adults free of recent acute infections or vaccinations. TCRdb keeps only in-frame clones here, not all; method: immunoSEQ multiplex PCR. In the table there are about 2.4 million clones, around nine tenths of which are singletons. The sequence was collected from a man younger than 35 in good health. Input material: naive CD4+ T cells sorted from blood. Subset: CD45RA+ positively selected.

The CDR3 here is CASSIYRATGELFF. The CDR3 DNA reads TGTGCCAGTAGTATTTACAGGGCCACCGGGGAGCTGTTTTTT. This chain links TRBV19 with TRBJ2-2, with D possibly TRBD1 on 6 matching bases. Germline lookup yields CDR1 LNHDA and CDR2 SQIVND (reference sequence). V was clipped by 3 bases and J by 4 bases, with 9 bases between them. The length of the CDR3 is 14 residues.